This TCR beta chain emerged from a study of T cells in Graves' hyperthyroidism and ophthalmopathy. RNA transcripts provided the source from which TCR beta CDR3 regions were amplified. The study used the HTBI primer set for a first-round RT-PCR of the TCR CDR3. TCRdb itself ran the multiplex PCR reads through MiXCR, one entry per CDR3 protein. This sample has 600,000 to 850,000 distinct CDR3 sequences, with under 20% found just once. V lost 2 bases to trimming and J lost 0 bases, with 4 bases between them. The CDR3 covers 13 residues. The germline V gene encodes CDR1 MNHNS and CDR2 SASEGT. A few counts support this clonotype. Being one base from a much bigger clone, this may be a read error. Initially, at the first diagnosis of hyperthyroidism and before any ophthalmopathy symptoms, blood was sampled.

This TCR came from a woman between 50 and 59 years old with Graves' hyperthyroidism that later progressed to Graves' ophthalmopathy. Sample: blood. The V gene is TRBV6-1, the J gene TRBJ1-1; D remains unclear. The CDR3 region is CASSEIVNTEAFF. Here the CDR3 DNA reads TGTGCCAGCAGTGAAATAGTGAACACTGAAGCTTTCTTT.